The rows below give T cell receptor beta chains drawn from one sample of a study of T cell responses to AZD1222 COVID-19 vaccine. TCRdb keeps only in-frame clones here, not all; method: immunoSEQ multiplex PCR. The sample gives 100,000 or so clones, about 86% of which show up once; roughly an eighth is in the top ten. Sequenced here: peripheral blood, sampled on day 0 of AZD1222 vaccination. The source of these receptors is an adult in good health. Each CDR3 is given with its conserved first and last residue. The D gene is left open where the match is weak. A clone size is listed for some rows: how often the clone was seen (once, few, many), or a class if it is expanded.

clone size	V gene	D gene	J gene	CDR3 protein	CDR3 DNA
.	TRBV2	TRBD1	TRBJ2-4	CASRGGGYIQYF	TGTGCCAGCAGAGGGGGCGGGTACATTCAGTACTTC
.	TRBV28	.	TRBJ2-7	CASSTAYEQYF	TGTGCCAGCAGTACCGCCTACGAGCAGTACTTC
.	TRBV7-2	.	TRBJ2-5	CASSPTQTAQETQYF	TGTGCCAGCAGCCCCACCCAGACGGCTCAAGAGACCCAGTACTTC
.	TRBV7-9	.	TRBJ2-1	CASSLSGGSNEQFF	TGTGCCAGCAGCCTCTCCGGGGGTAGCAATGAGCAGTTCTTC
once	TRBV28	TRBD2	TRBJ2-5	CASSAAGLGGETQYF	TGTGCCAGCAGTGCAGCGGGACTAGGTGGAGAGACCCAGTACTTC
.	TRBV9	.	TRBJ2-1	CASSPTQSSYNEQFF	TGTGCCAGCAGCCCGACGCAGAGCTCCTACAATGAGCAGTTCTTC
.	TRBV7-3	TRBD1	TRBJ1-2	CASSPTGINYGYTF	TGTGCCAGCAGCCCGACAGGGATTAACTATGGCTACACCTTC
.	TRBV7-7	TRBD1	TRBJ2-3	CASSLGTANTDTQYF	TGTGCTAGCAGCTTAGGGACAGCGAACACAGATACGCAGTATTTT
.	TRBV18	.	TRBJ1-1	CASSGPNTEAFF	TGTGCCAGCTCAGGGCCGAACACTGAAGCTTTCTTT
.	TRBV11-2	TRBD1	TRBJ1-4	CASSFWAGQLSEKLFF	TGTGCCAGCAGCTTCTGGGCGGGACAGCTGAGTGAAAAACTGTTTTTT